This TCR beta chain emerged from a study of blood T cell repertoires in COVID-19. V was trimmed by 1 base and J by 7 bases, leaving 10 bases between them. This CDR3 is built from 13 residues. Germline lookup yields CDR1 SEHNR and CDR2 FQNEAQ (reference sequence). This clone was observed a handful of times. Other DNA variants within this sample encode the same CDR3. Measured with immunoSEQ multiplex PCR; TCRdb has only the in-frame clones, and not every one. Found here are about 400,000 clones, 70% to 90% of them singletons; the top ten hold roughly 2%. This sequence was found in a woman aged 40 to 50 with acute COVID-19. The rearrangement joins TRBV7-9 to TRBJ1-2; TRBD1 is a possible D gene (5 bases). The sequenced material came from PBMCs or T cells enriched from blood (not recorded which). The CDR3 region is CASSLGQGGGYTF. In DNA form, the CDR3 reads TGTGCCAGCAGCTTAGGGCAGGGCGGTGGCTACACCTTC.